This T cell receptor (beta chain) is drawn from a study of cytomegalovirus exposure and HLA in healthy donors. Overall study context: An early release of data contained about 85 million unique TCRs, which came from HLA-typed donors.

General study points: As was reported, the classifier diagnosed cytomegalovirus status with high specificity and sensitivity. The authors enumerated over 150 TCR beta chains as linked to cytomegalovirus. What a later analysis reportedly showed was that an Asian-associated ancestry cluster had fewer N-insertions than the approximately 670-donor mean.

This clone has only a few counts. Antigen specificity is unknown. Per the germline V gene, CDR1 is SEHNR and CDR2 is FQNEAQ (reference sequence). J was trimmed by 9 bases and V by 4 bases; bases with no gene match: 6. The CDR3 is 16 amino acids. A multiplex PCR was run with 60 Vbeta primers and 13 Jbeta primers. The repertoire was sequenced with immunoSEQ multiplex PCR; TCRdb's copy has only in-frame clones and lacks some. Among some 120,000 clones listed, over 60% were seen once. Sequenced sample: PBMCs. The receptor's source is a middle-aged man in good health and CMV-seropositive. V usage is TRBV7-9 and J usage is TRBJ2-1; TRBD2 aligns across 16 bases. The CDR3 coding sequence is TGTGCCAGCAGCTCCGGGACTAGCGGGGGGGCCCTTGAGCAGTTCTTC. Translating gives CASSSGTSGGALEQFF.